This T cell receptor (beta chain) is from a study of breast tumors, draining lymph nodes, adjacent tissues. Findings of the study overall: Compared with lymph nodes, tumors were less diverse; compared with nontumor tissue, more. Most tumor T cells seemingly derive from lymph node, then expand in tumor. Tumor T cell lymph node origin was a supported hypothesis, not proven. Luminal-like breast cancer showed significantly higher tumor–nontumor repertoire similarity than basal-like.

CDR1 and CDR2 (germline): SGHAT, FQNNGV. The CDR3 is 14 residues long. J gave up 7 bases and V 4 bases, and 4 bases lay outside the gene matches. Samples came from axillary lymph nodes draining the breast cancer. On this clonotype: No antigen is known for it.

TCRdb ran MiXCR on the multiplex PCR reads and lists one entry per CDR3 protein. Of 150,000 to 200,000 distinct CDR3 sequences listed, 30% to 35% are singletons. The rearrangement links TRBV11-2 to TRBJ1-6, with TRBD1 matching over 7 bases. Material for sequencing was axillary lymph node tissue. This TCR was sampled from a female donor with breast cancer. Some clones in this sample may be carry-over from other donors' samples. The CDR3 loop reads CASSYGTENSPLHF. CDR3 DNA: TGTGCCAGCAGCTATGGGACAGAGAATTCACCCCTCCACTTT.